A single sample gave rise to the 32 T cell receptor beta chains below, sequenced in a study of metastatic and nonmetastatic thyroid tumors (dated by TCRdb to the early 2020s). No patient had received any treatment before thyroid surgery. Library construction relied on PCR. TCRdb shows the sequencer as Illumina HiSeq 4000. In TCRdb, the public reads were trimmed at Q25 with fastp and aligned with MiXCR, with productive beta chains retained. The sample data list about 15,000 clones, and about 27% of these were observed just once. 15% to 19% of the sample is in the top ten clones. The sample comprised tumor tissue. These receptors all come from a female donor with papillary thyroid cancer or a benign thyroid nodule (not recorded which). Some clones in this sample may be carry-over from other donors' samples.

In its sample, this clone was seen many times. V is TRBV20-1 and J is TRBJ1-1; no definite D call. V lost 3 bases to trimming and J lost 8 bases, with 10 bases between them. This CDR3 is built from 11 residues. Germline V gene lookup returns CDR1 DFQATT and CDR2 SNEGSKA (reference sequence). The DNA of the CDR3 is TGCAGTGCTAGTTCCGGTGACGAAGCTTTCTTT. This translates into CSASSGDEAFF.

This clone turned up a few times. Here the CDR3 omits its conserved ending phenylalanine or tryptophan, so a read error is the likely source. The V and J genes are TRBV6-1 and TRBJ1-1, with D perhaps TRBD1 (5 bases). The germline V and J ends were trimmed by 6 bases and 5 bases, with 13 bases remaining between them. This CDR3 spans 13 amino acids. Germline CDR1 and CDR2: MNHNS and SASEGT. CDR3: CASRAGGGTEAFL. DNA for the CDR3: TGTGCCAGCAGAGCTGGGGGGGGAACTGAAGCTTTCCTT.

This clone is medium-sized by share. This rearrangement joins TRBV12-5 to TRBJ1-2; D not resolved. Trimming took off 6 bases at V and 4 bases at J, with 9 bases between the two ends. From germline, CDR1 is LGHNT and CDR2 FRNRAP. This CDR3 region has 12 residues. The CDR3 protein is CASGGSGYGYTF. Here the CDR3 DNA reads TGTGCTAGTGGAGGGTCGGGCTATGGCTACACCTTC.

This chain uses TRBV6-1 with TRBJ2-5, with TRBD2 matching over 13 bases. Germline V gene sequence: CDR1 MNHNS, CDR2 SASEGT. The J segment lost 7 bases and the V segment lost 3 bases, leaving 5 bases of the junction unmatched. The CDR3 loop spans 15 amino acids. CDR3 bases: TGTGCCAGCAGTGATGGACTAGCGGGGGTCCTGACCCAGTACTTC. Translation gives CASSDGLAGVLTQYF.

About this clone: This may come from a read error, since a much larger clone is one base off. The gene calls are TRBV9 and TRBJ2-3; unclear D gene. The CDR3 runs to 12 residues. The V gene's germline CDR1 is SGDLS and CDR2 YYNGEE. The CDR3 DNA follows: TGTGCCAGCAGCGTATATGGAGATACGCATTATTTT. This sequence encodes CASSVYGDTHYF.

To note about this clone: One end of the junction does not line up with germline, which may come from a read error. Other DNA sequences from this sample encode an identical CDR3 as well. CDR3 DNA: TGCGCCAGTAGCCCCTTTGTGGGACGCCCTCCCTACGAACAGTACTTC. Encoded protein: CASSPFVGRPPYEQYF. The rearrangement uses TRBV10-1 and TRBJ2-7; D assignment may be TRBD1 or TRBD2 (5 bases each). The germline CDR1 and CDR2 sequences are WNHNN and SYGVQD (reference sequence). This CDR3 has 16 residues.

V and J are TRBV4-2 and TRBJ1-5, with 11 bases identical to TRBD1. V gave up 0 bases and J gave up 6 bases; unmatched junction bases: 7. The germline CDR1 and CDR2 sequences are LGHNA and YNFKEQ. This CDR3 region has 17 residues. CDR3: CASSQDPGQGASQPQHF. The CDR3 DNA sequence: TGTGCCAGCAGCCAAGATCCTGGACAGGGGGCATCTCAGCCCCAGCATTTT.

This clone was observed a handful of times. An end of the junction does not agree with germline; a read error may underlie this. The V and J genes are TRBV28 and TRBJ2-2; 9 nucleotides agree with TRBD2. Germline V CDR1 and CDR2: MDHEN, SYDVKM. The CDR3 is 15 residues long. The CDR3 protein is CVSRRGLANTVELFF. Written as DNA, the CDR3 is TGTGTCAGCAGGCGAGGACTAGCGAACACCGTGGAGCTGTTTTTT.

Of note for this clone: A much larger clone differs by one base, so this may be a read error. The V gene is TRBV6-1, the J gene TRBJ1-6; TRBD1 is a possible D gene (6 bases). This CDR3 is built from 13 residues. The germline gives CDR1 MNHNS, CDR2 SASEGT. The CDR3 loop is CASSESQGFPLHF. CDR3 DNA sequence: TGTGCTAGCAGTGAATCACAGGGTTTTCCCCTCCACTTT.

V is TRBV19 and J is TRBJ2-7; TRBD2 matches 7 bases. CDR3 size: 14 residues. The V gene end was trimmed by 7 bases and the J gene end by 0 bases; junction bases not matched to a gene: 6. Germline V gene sequence: CDR1 LNHDA, CDR2 SQIVND (reference sequence). The DNA of the CDR3 is TGTGCCAGTAAACGGGACTACACCTCCTACGAGCAGTACTTC. Translation: CASKRDYTSYEQYF. Supplemented by reference TRBV19 and TRBJ2-7, the full variable domain reads DGGITQSPKYLFRKEGQNVTLSCEQNLNHDAMYWYRQDPGQGLRLIYYSQIVNDFQKGDIAEGYSVSREKKESFPLTVTSAQKNPTAFYLCASKRDYTSYEQYFGPGTRLTVT.

This sequence joins TRBV28 and TRBJ1-1, with D maybe TRBD1 (5 bases). V dropped 5 bases and J dropped 3 bases, with 16 bases sitting between them. CDR1 and CDR2 (germline): MDHEN, SYDVKM. This CDR3 spans 15 amino acids. CDR3 nucleotide sequence: TGTGCCAGCAGTGCCCCGCGGGGAGGGGACACTGAAGCTTTCTTT. This encodes CASSAPRGGDTEAFF.

This chain joins TRBV5-1 and TRBJ2-3; 15 bases agree with TRBD2. CDR3 length: 17 residues. The germline gives CDR1 SGHRS, CDR2 YFSETQ. After removal of 0 bases from V and 5 bases from J, the junction contained 4 bases not matched to a gene. CDR3 DNA: TGCGCCAGCAGCTTGGTAGGACTAGCGGGAGGGCTAGATACGCAGTATTTT. Protein sequence: CASSLVGLAGGLDTQYF.

The rearrangement uses TRBV7-6 and TRBJ2-2, with 7 bases fitting TRBD1. V shed 5 bases, J shed 4 bases, and the junction held 4 bases outside the gene matches. CDR1 SGHVS and CDR2 FNYEAQ come from the germline V gene. The CDR3 covers 14 residues. In DNA form, the CDR3 reads TGTGCCAGCAGCGTGACAGGGACCACCGGGGAGCTGTTTTTT. Translating it yields CASSVTGTTGELFF. Supplemented by reference TRBV7-6 and TRBJ2-2, the full variable domain reads GAGVSQSPRYKVTKRGQDVALRCDPISGHVSLYWYRQALGQGPEFLTYFNYEAQQDKSGLPNDRFSAERPEGSISTLTIQRTEQRDSAMYRCASSVTGTTGELFFGEGSRLTVL.

The V and J genes are TRBV6-1 and TRBJ1-1; D is unresolved. The CDR3 runs to 17 residues. CDR1 is MNHNS, CDR2 SASEGT, per germline. The germline V and J ends were trimmed by 2 bases and 0 bases, with 16 bases remaining between them. CDR3: CASSENFGVPMNTEAFF. Written as DNA, the CDR3 is TGTGCCAGCAGTGAAAACTTCGGGGTCCCCATGAACACTGAAGCTTTCTTT.

The table lists this clone with many counts. The J gene is TRBJ1-2, the V gene TRBV29-1; D not certain. This CDR3 has 15 residues. Germline lookup yields CDR1 SQVTM and CDR2 ANQGSEA. Trimming took 3 bases from V and 0 from J, leaving 14 bases between them. The CDR3 spells CSVDAQPPANYGYTF. The CDR3 DNA reads TGCAGCGTTGATGCTCAGCCCCCAGCTAACTATGGCTACACCTTC.

For this clone: A single base separates this from a much larger clone, so it may be a read error. This chain links TRBV13 with TRBJ2-3; D call uncertain. Germline assignment: CDR1 PRHDT and CDR2 FYEKMQ (reference sequence). There are 17 residues in the CDR3. CDR3 residues: CASSLGNSGQNTYTQYF. The CDR3, as DNA: TGTGCCAGCAGCTTAGGGAATAGTGGCCAGAACACATATACGCAGTATTTT.

Only a few counts were recorded for this clone. The chain joins TRBV6-1 to TRBJ1-2; D gene ambiguous. Deletions cut 7 bases from V and 4 bases from J, with 19 bases between. Per the germline V gene, CDR1 is MNHNS and CDR2 is SASEGT. The CDR3 contains 15 residues. DNA for the CDR3: TGTGCCAGCACCGAGCGGCAGGCTGGAATCTATGGCTACACCTTC. It is translated as CASTERQAGIYGYTF.

The chain carries TRBV4-1 and TRBJ1-5; a weak D match, TRBD1 (5 bases). The ends were cut back, 1 base at V and 1 base at J, with 8 bases in the middle. The length of the CDR3 is 15 residues. Germline loops: CDR1 MGHRA, CDR2 YSYEKL. The CDR3 is CASSQVGGSNQPQHF. For the CDR3, the DNA is TGCGCCAGCAGCCAAGTGGGGGGGAGCAATCAGCCCCAGCATTTT.

Ten or more counts support this clone. The chain joins TRBV7-2 to TRBJ2-7; D may be TRBD1 or TRBD2 (5 bases each). The CDR3 sequence is 13 residues long. In germline, CDR1 is SGHTA, CDR2 FQGNSA. The ends were cut back, 1 base at V and 7 bases at J, with 11 bases in the middle. This chain's CDR3 is CASSLGGAGEQYF. The CDR3 coding sequence is TGTGCCAGCAGCTTAGGAGGGGCAGGAGAGCAGTACTTC.

This clone is deemed medium-sized. This chain uses TRBV5-1 with TRBJ1-1, with 9 bases lining up with TRBD1. The CDR3 sequence is 17 residues long. Germline CDR1 SGHRS, CDR2 YFSETQ. The trim removed 3 bases at V and 5 bases at J, leaving 14 bases unmatched. The CDR3 loop is CASSSNRGLSGGTEAFF. CDR3 coding DNA: TGCGCCAGCAGCTCCAACAGGGGGCTCAGTGGTGGGACTGAAGCTTTCTTT.

This clone was found many times. The chain has TRBV20-1 and TRBJ2-3; TRBD2 matches at 14 bases. The V gene's germline CDR1 is DFQATT and CDR2 SNEGSKA (reference sequence). V shed 4 bases, J shed 0 bases, and the junction held 6 bases outside the gene matches. This CDR3 comprises 17 residues. The CDR3 here is CSATRTSGRFSTDTQYF. The CDR3 nucleotides are TGCAGTGCTACCCGGACTAGCGGGAGGTTTAGCACAGATACGCAGTATTTT.

This clone occurred many times. CDR3: CASSNRGGQPQHF. In DNA form, the CDR3 reads TGTGCCAGCAGTAATAGGGGTGGACAGCCCCAGCATTTT. The chain uses TRBV2 and TRBJ1-5; tentative D call: TRBD1 (5 bases). The CDR3 extends over 13 amino acids. Germline CDR1 and CDR2: SNHLY and FYNNEI. Trimming shortened V by 5 bases and J by 7 bases, and 12 bases separated the two germline ends.

This clone was seen at least ten times. The rearrangement uses TRBV6-1 and TRBJ1-1; D gene ambiguous. The germline V gene has CDR1 MNHNS and CDR2 SASEGT. V shed 10 bases and J shed 1 base, with 16 bases lying between them. This CDR3 is built from 14 residues. The CDR3 reads CATLDGSRNTEAFF. CDR3 bases: TGTGCCACCCTTGACGGCTCGAGGAACACTGAAGCTTTCTTT.

There are many counts of this clone. This chain connects TRBV2 to TRBJ1-3; D is perhaps TRBD1 (6 bases). Germline V gene sequence: CDR1 SNHLY, CDR2 FYNNEI. There are 14 residues in the CDR3. Trimming removed 5 bases at V and 0 bases at J, with 8 bases between. CDR3 amino acids: CASSSDSSGNTIYF. The DNA of the CDR3 is TGTGCCAGCAGTTCGGACAGCTCTGGAAACACCATATATTTT.

This clone was counted many times. The chain uses TRBV6-4 and TRBJ1-1; the D gene is possibly TRBD1 (5 bases). Germline V gene data show CDR1 as MRHNA and CDR2 as SNTAGT. With 6 bases removed from V and 2 bases from J, the gap between germline ends came to 13 bases. This CDR3 has 14 residues. The CDR3 nucleotides read TGTGCCAGCAGGGATACCGACAGAAACACTGAAGCTTTCTTT. Encoded protein: CASRDTDRNTEAFF.

The chain couples TRBV9 to TRBJ2-2, with TRBD2 matching 9 bases. The CDR3 consists of 16 residues. Per the germline V gene, CDR1 is SGDLS and CDR2 is YYNGEE. The V segment lost 0 bases and the J segment 4 bases; nucleotides outside the gene matches: 4. The CDR3 is CASSVGSGSVTGELFF. CDR3 DNA: TGTGCCAGCAGCGTAGGTAGCGGGAGTGTCACCGGGGAGCTGTTTTTT.

This chain uses TRBV7-2 with TRBJ2-2, with TRBD1 matching over 7 bases. Germline values: CDR1 SGHTA, CDR2 FQGNSA. V was clipped by 5 bases and J by 11 bases; unmatched bases: 14. The CDR3 has 15 residues. The CDR3 nucleotides are TGTGCCAGCAGCCCCAGGGGGTCGAACACCGTTGAGCTGTTTTTT. Residues: CASSPRGSNTVELFF.

This clone was counted many times. The V and J genes are TRBV6-1 and TRBJ1-5; unclear D gene. The length of the CDR3 is 18 residues. Germline V gene data show CDR1 as MNHNS and CDR2 as SASEGT. V shed 1 base and J shed 0 bases, with 16 bases lying between them. The CDR3 reads CASSEVFGWGISNQPQHF. For the CDR3, the DNA is TGTGCCAGCAGTGAAGTATTCGGTTGGGGAATTAGCAATCAGCCCCAGCATTTT.

V is TRBV4-2 and J is TRBJ2-7; weak D call: TRBD2 (6 bases). The CDR3 spans 16 residues. In germline, CDR1 is LGHNA, CDR2 YNFKEQ. With 0 bases removed from V and 1 base from J, the gap between germline ends came to 13 bases. The CDR3 here is CASSQDPLAPSYEQYF. CDR3 nucleotide sequence: TGTGCCAGCAGCCAAGATCCGCTAGCGCCGTCCTACGAGCAGTACTTC.

In its sample, this clone was seen a few times. The genes are TRBV28 and TRBJ2-2, with 7 bases that match TRBD2. The length of the CDR3 is 14 residues. V lost 6 bases, J lost 6 bases, and 7 bases stayed unmatched. Germline assignment: CDR1 MDHEN and CDR2 SYDVKM. In DNA form, the CDR3 reads TGTGCCAGCAGCATAACTAGCGCGGCCGGGGAGCTGTTTTTT. Translated: CASSITSAAGELFF.

In its sample, this clone was seen many times. This chain joins TRBV20-1 and TRBJ1-4, with no clear D. V lost 5 bases and J lost 3, with 13 bases in between. CDR3 length equals 14 residues. Germline-derived CDR1 and CDR2 are DFQATT and SNEGSKA (reference sequence). The CDR3 loop is CSAVERSANEKLFF. CDR3 bases: TGCAGTGCTGTGGAGAGGTCGGCTAATGAAAAACTGTTTTTT.

The genes are TRBV30 and TRBJ2-7; 10 positions match TRBD2. CDR1 is GTSNPN, CDR2 SVGIG, per germline (reference sequence). J gave up 1 base and V 0 bases, and 0 bases lay outside the gene matches. The CDR3 extends over 14 amino acids. The CDR3 nucleotides are TGTGCCTGGAGTGTGACTAGCGGGTCCTACGAGCAGTACTTC. Translating gives CAWSVTSGSYEQYF.